A selection of T cell receptor beta chains follows, all from one sample in a study of T cells in localized non-small cell lung cancer. Here immunoSEQ multiplex PCR was the method, and the copy in TCRdb shows in-frame clones only, minus some. The repertoire has roughly 66,000 clones, approximately 87% of them found once; the top ten carry roughly 1.8%. The material sequenced was peripheral blood, taken before any cancer treatment. The receptor source for this set is a woman aged 40 to 75 with stage I lung adenocarcinoma. Each CDR3 is given with its conserved first and last residue. Each record gives: J gene, clone size, D gene, V gene, CDR3 protein, CDR3 DNA. D genes are given only for firm matches. Expanded clones are given a class, and other clones once, few, many or no size at all.

TRBJ1-1,-,TRBD1,TRBV18,CASSPPGGNTEAFF,TGTGCCAGCTCACCTCCAGGGGGCAACACTGAAGCTTTCTTT
TRBJ1-2,once,TRBD1,TRBV19,CASRAGQGNYGYTF,TGTGCCAGTAGAGCAGGACAGGGGAACTATGGCTACACCTTC
TRBJ2-1,few,-,TRBV7-2,CASSRGLGEQFF,TGTGCCAGCAGCCGCGGTTTGGGGGAGCAGTTCTTC
TRBJ2-3,-,-,TRBV15,CATSRVATGTDTQYF,TGTGCCACCAGCAGAGTAGCGACCGGCACAGATACGCAGTATTTT
TRBJ1-1,-,-,TRBV5-1,CASSLVGVQNTEAFF,TGCGCCAGCAGCTTGGTAGGAGTACAGAACACTGAAGCTTTCTTT
TRBJ1-6,once,-,TRBV5-3,CAETWTAADNSPLHF,TGTGCCGAGACCTGGACAGCCGCGGATAATTCACCCCTCCACTTT
TRBJ2-4,few,TRBD1,TRBV7-3,CASSSQAGGADIQYF,TGTGCCAGCAGCTCCCAAGCAGGGGGCGCGGACATTCAGTACTTC
TRBJ1-2,-,-,TRBV2,CASSDRQKANYGYTF,TGTGCCAGCAGCGATCGACAGAAAGCTAACTATGGCTACACCTTC
TRBJ2-5,-,TRBD1,TRBV5-6,CASSPQGARETQYF,TGTGCCAGCAGCCCACAGGGGGCTAGGGAGACCCAGTACTTC
TRBJ1-5,-,-,TRBV10-3,CAISEWAAVSNQPQHF,TGTGCCATCAGTGAGTGGGCAGCCGTTAGCAATCAGCCCCAGCATTTT
TRBJ1-5,once,TRBD1,TRBV19,CASSKGDRRQPQHF,TGTGCCAGTTCGAAAGGGGACAGACGTCAGCCCCAGCATTTT
TRBJ2-2,-,-,TRBV7-9,CANGSPSNTGELFF,TGTGCCAACGGATCACCTTCGAACACCGGGGAGCTGTTTTTT
TRBJ2-1,-,-,TRBV7-2,CASSLAKENEQFF,TGTGCCAGCAGCTTAGCAAAAGAGAATGAGCAGTTCTTC
TRBJ2-7,-,-,TRBV6-4,CASSEGPGVLYEQYF,TGTGCCAGCAGTGAAGGACCGGGGGTCCTCTACGAGCAGTACTTC
TRBJ1-1,-,-,TRBV14,CASSQEQGRGTEAFF,TGTGCCAGCAGCCAAGAACAGGGAAGGGGCACTGAAGCTTTCTTT
TRBJ2-3,-,TRBD1,TRBV7-2,CASSSTSGGTQYF,TGTGCCAGCAGCTCGACCTCAGGGGGTACGCAGTATTTT
TRBJ2-3,-,-,TRBV7-2,CASSLGGLADTQYF,TGTGCCAGCAGCTTAGGCGGGTTGGCAGATACGCAGTATTTT
TRBJ2-2,-,-,TRBV6-6,CASSSRLATGELFF,TGTGCCAGCAGTTCCCGCCTGGCCACCGGGGAGCTGTTTTTT
TRBJ1-1,-,-,TRBV19,CASRRVLSVNTEAFF,TGTGCCAGCCGCAGGGTTTTGTCAGTGAACACTGAAGCTTTCTTT
TRBJ1-1,-,-,TRBV7-2,CASSLRGISTEAFF,TGTGCCAGCAGCTTACGGGGGATAAGTACTGAAGCTTTCTTT
TRBJ2-1,-,-,TRBV19,CASNGGGGNEQFF,TGTGCCAGTAACGGAGGGGGGGGCAATGAGCAGTTCTTC
TRBJ2-4,-,-,TRBV10-2,CASSRGDYQNIQYF,TGCGCCAGCAGCAGGGGGGACTACCAAAACATTCAGTACTTC
TRBJ2-1,-,TRBD2,TRBV19,CASSINGGRHNEQFF,TGTGCCAGTAGTATAAATGGCGGGAGACACAATGAGCAGTTCTTC
TRBJ2-7,-,TRBD2,TRBV5-1,CASSPAGFTYEQYF,TGCGCCAGCAGCCCAGCGGGATTCACCTACGAGCAGTACTTC
TRBJ1-4,-,-,TRBV5-1,CASSRGQQSYEKLFF,TGCGCCAGCAGCCGAGGACAGCAAAGTTATGAAAAACTGTTTTTT
TRBJ2-5,-,-,TRBV7-9,CASSLWAAPHQETQYF,TGTGCCAGCAGCTTATGGGCAGCTCCCCACCAAGAGACCCAGTACTTC
TRBJ2-4,-,-,TRBV6-5,CASRISVLAKNIQYF,TGTGCCAGCAGGATCAGTGTACTAGCCAAAAACATTCAGTACTTC
TRBJ1-2,-,TRBD1,TRBV5-1,CASRTGTEVYGYTF,TGCGCCAGCAGGACCGGGACAGAGGTCTATGGCTACACCTTC
TRBJ1-1,-,-,TRBV28,CATLPVHGRNTEAFF,TGTGCCACCCTCCCCGTACATGGGAGGAACACTGAAGCTTTCTTT